This TCR beta chain is from a study of neoadjuvant anti-PD-1 for oral cavity cancer. Study context: Around day 43, patients without progression received a fourth nivolumab dose before surgery.

Analysis of PBMCs was direct, with no culture step. As for this clone: The antigen remains undetermined.

CDR3 size: 13 residues. Germline V lookup: CDR1 KGHSH, CDR2 LQKENI. J was trimmed by 1 base and V by 8 bases; bases with no gene match: 2. Only in-frame clones appear in the TCRdb table, and some are missing; sequencing was by immunoSEQ multiplex PCR. Among 55,000 to 75,000 clones listed, roughly 84% were seen once. Study findings and constraints: Each response group had just a few patients in TCR analyses.

This clonotype was obtained from a person between 40 and 85 years old with oral cavity squamous cell carcinoma. The chain recombines TRBV18 with TRBJ1-1; 9 nucleotides align to TRBD1. Source: PBMCs, taken before nivolumab (anti-PD-1) treatment. The CDR3 DNA reads TGTGCCAGCCGGGGACAGGGGAACACTGAAGCTTTCTTT. Amino acid sequence: CASRGQGNTEAFF.